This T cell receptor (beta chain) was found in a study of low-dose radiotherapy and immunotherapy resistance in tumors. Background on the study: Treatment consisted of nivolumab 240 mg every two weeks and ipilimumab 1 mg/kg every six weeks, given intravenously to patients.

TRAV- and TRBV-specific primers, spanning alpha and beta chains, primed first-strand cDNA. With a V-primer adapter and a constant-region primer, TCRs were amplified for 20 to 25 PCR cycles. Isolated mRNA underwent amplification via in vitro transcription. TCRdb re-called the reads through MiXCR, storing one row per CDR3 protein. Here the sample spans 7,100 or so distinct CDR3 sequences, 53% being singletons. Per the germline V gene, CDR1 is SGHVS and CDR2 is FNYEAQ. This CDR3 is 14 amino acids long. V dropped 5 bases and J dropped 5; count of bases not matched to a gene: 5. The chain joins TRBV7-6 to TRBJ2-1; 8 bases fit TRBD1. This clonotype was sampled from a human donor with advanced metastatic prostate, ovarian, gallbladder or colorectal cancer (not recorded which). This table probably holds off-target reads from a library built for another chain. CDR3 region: CASSLRTGNNEQFF. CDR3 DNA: TGTGCCAGCAGCCTTCGGACAGGGAACAATGAGCAGTTCTTC.